Shown below are 2 T cell receptor beta chains from a single sample sequenced in a study of vaccination and CD4 T cells after COVID-19. The Oncomine TCR Beta short-read assay was what sequenced the DNA obtained from cultured CD4+ T cells. TCRdb ran MiXCR on the PCR reads and lists one entry per CDR3 protein. The sample yields about 10,000 distinct CDR3 sequences, 35% to 40% seen once. Their cognate antigens are unknown. Treatment described: 10-day PBMC culture with coronavirus spike peptide pools or control peptides (ViraFEST assay). The unexposed donor provided CD4+ T cells, which were taken before the COVID-19 pandemic (2011-2018). The specimen was CD4+ T cells from blood, cultured in vitro. The origin of the receptors is a human donor in good health.

About this clonotype itself: One end of the junction varies from germline; a read error may be responsible. The rearrangement uses TRBV7-9 and TRBJ2-5, with TRBD2 matching 13 bases. Looked up from germline, CDR1 is SEHNR and CDR2 is FQNEAQ (reference sequence). The CDR3 spans 15 residues. CDR3 region: CASSPLAGGQEAQYF. CDR3 sequence (DNA): TGTGCCAGCAGCCCACTAGCGGGGGGGCAAGAGGCCCAGTACTTC.

CDR3 coding DNA: TGCGCCAGCAGCCAAGCTGCTCTAAATTTAGGTACGCAGTATTTT. Translation gives CASSQAALNLGTQYF. The chain recombines TRBV4-1 with TRBJ2-3; no firm D call. Germline V CDR1 and CDR2: MGHRA, YSYEKL. The ends were cut back, 1 base at V and 8 bases at J, with 16 bases in the middle. The CDR3 runs 15 residues.